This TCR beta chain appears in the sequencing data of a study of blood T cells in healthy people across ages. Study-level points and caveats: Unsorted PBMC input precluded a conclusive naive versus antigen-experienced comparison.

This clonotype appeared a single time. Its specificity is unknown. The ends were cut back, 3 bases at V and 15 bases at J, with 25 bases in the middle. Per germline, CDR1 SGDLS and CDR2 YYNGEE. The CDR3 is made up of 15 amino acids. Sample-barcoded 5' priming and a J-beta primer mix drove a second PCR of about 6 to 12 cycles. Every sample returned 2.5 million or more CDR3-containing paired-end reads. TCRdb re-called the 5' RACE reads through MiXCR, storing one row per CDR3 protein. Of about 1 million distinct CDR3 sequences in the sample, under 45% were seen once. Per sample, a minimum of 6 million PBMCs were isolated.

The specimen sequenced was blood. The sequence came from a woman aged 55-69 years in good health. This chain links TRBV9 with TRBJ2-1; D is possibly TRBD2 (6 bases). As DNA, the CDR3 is TGTGCCAGCAGCGCCGTAGGTACGGGAGACCCCACACGGTTCTTC. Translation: CASSAVGTGDPTRFF. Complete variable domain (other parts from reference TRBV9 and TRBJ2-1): DSGVTQTPKHLITATGQRVTLRCSPRSGDLSVYWYQQSLDQGLQFLIQYYNGEERAKGNILERFSAQQFPDLHSELNLSSLELGDSALYFCASSAVGTGDPTRFFGPGTRLTVL.